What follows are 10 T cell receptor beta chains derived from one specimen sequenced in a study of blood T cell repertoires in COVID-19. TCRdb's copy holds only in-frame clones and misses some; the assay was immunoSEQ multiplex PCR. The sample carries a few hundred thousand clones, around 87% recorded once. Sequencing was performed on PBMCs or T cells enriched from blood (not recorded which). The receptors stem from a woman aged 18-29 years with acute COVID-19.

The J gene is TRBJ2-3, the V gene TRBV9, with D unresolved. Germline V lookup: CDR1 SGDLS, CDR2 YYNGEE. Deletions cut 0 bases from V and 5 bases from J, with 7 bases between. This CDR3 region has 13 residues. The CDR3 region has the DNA TGTGCCAGCAGCGTAGATACGGGAGATACGCAGTATTTT. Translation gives CASSVDTGDTQYF.

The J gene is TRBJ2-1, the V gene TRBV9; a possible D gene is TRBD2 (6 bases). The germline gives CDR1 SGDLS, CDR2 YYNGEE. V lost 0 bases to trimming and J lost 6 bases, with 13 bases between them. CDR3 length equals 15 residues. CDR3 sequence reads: CASSVGGLPPNEQFF. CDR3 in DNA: TGTGCCAGCAGCGTAGGGGGACTCCCTCCCAATGAGCAGTTCTTC.

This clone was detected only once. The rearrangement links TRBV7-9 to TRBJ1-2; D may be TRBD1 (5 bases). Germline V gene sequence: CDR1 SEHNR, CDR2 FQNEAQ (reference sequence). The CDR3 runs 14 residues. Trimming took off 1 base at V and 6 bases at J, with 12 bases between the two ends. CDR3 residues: CASSLEEAGDGYTF. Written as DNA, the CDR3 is TGTGCCAGCAGCTTAGAAGAGGCGGGGGATGGCTACACCTTC.

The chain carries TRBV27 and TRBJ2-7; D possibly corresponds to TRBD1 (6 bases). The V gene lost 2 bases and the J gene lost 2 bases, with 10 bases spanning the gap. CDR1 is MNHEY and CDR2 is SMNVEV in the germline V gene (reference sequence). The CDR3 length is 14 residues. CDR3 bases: TGTGCCAGCAGTTTACGCAGGGGCCCCTACGAGCAGTACTTC. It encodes CASSLRRGPYEQYF.

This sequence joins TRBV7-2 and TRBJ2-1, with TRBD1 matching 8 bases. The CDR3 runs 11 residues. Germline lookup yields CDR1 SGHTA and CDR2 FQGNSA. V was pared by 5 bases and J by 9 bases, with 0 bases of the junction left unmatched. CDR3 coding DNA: TGTGCCAGCAGCACAGGGGGTGAGCAGTTCTTC. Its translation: CASSTGGEQFF.

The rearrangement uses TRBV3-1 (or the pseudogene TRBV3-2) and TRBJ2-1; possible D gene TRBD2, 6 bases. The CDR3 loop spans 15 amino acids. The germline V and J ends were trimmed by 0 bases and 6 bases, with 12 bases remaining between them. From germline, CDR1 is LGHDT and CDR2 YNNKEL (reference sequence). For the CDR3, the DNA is TGTGCCAGCAGCCAAGATTCGGGAGTAGCCAATGAGCAGTTCTTC. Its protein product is CASSQDSGVANEQFF.

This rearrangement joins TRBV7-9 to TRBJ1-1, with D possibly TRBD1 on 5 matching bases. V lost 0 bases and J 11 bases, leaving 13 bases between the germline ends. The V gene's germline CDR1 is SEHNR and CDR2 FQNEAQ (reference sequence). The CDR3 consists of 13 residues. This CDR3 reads CASSLASGGGAFF. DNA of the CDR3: TGTGCCAGCAGCTTAGCGAGCGGGGGTGGGGCTTTCTTT.

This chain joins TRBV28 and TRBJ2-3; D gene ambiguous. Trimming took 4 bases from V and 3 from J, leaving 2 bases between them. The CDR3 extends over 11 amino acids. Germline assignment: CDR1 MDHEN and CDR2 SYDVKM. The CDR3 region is CASSSTDTQYF. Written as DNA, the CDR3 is TGTGCCAGCAGTTCGACAGATACGCAGTATTTT.

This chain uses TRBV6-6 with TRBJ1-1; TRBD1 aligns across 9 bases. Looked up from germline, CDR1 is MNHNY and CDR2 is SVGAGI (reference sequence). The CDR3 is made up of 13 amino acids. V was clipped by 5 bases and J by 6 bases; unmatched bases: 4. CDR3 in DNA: TGTGCCAGCAGTACACAGGGGGCATCTGAAGCTTTCTTT. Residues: CASSTQGASEAFF.

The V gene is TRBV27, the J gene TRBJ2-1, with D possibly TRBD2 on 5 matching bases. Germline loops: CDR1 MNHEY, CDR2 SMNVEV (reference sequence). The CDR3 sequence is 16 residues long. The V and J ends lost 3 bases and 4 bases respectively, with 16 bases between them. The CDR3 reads CASSFSANPGYNEQFF. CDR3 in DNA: TGTGCCAGCAGTTTTTCGGCGAACCCGGGGTACAATGAGCAGTTCTTC.